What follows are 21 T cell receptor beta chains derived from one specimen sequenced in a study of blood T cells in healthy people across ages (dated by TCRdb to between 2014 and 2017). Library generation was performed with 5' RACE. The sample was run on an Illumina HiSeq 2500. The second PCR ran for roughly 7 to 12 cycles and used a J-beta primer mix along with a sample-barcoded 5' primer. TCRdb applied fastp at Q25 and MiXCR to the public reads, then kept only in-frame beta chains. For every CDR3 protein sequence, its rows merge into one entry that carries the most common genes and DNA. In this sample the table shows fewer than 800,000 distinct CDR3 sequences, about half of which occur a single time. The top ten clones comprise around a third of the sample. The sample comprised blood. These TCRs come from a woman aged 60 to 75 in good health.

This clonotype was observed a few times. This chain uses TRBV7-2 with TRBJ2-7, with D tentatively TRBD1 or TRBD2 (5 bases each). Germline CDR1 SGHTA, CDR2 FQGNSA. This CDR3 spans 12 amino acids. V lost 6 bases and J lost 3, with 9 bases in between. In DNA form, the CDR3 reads TGTGCCAGCAGTACAGGACTCTACGAGCAGTACTTC. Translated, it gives CASSTGLYEQYF. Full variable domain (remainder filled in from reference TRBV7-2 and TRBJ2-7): GAGVSQSPSNKVTEKGKDVELRCDPISGHTALYWYRQSLGQGLEFLIYFQGNSAPDKSGLPSDRFSAERTGGSVSTLTIQRTQQEDSAVYLCASSTGLYEQYFGPGTRLTVT.

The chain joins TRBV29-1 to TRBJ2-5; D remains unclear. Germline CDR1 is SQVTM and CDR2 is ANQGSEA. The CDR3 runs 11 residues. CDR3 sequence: CGWSYQETQYF. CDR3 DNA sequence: TGCGGGTGGTCGTACCAAGAGACCCAGTACTTC.

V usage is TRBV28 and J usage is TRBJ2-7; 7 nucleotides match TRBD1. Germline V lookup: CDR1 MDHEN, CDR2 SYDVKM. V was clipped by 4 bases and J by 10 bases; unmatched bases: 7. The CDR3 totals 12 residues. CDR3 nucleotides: TGTGCCAGCAGTTCGACACGGACAGGTCAGTACTTC. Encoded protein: CASSSTRTGQYF.

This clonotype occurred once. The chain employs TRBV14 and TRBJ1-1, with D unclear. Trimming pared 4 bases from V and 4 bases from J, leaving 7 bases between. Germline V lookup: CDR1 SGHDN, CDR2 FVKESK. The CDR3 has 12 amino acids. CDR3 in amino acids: CASSRQATEAFF. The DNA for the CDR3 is TGTGCCAGCAGCCGACAAGCCACTGAAGCTTTCTTT.

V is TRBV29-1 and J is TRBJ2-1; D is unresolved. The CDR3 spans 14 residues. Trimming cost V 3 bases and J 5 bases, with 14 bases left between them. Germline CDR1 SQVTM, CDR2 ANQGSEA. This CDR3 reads CSVDWFSANNEQFF. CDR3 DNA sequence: TGCAGCGTTGATTGGTTCAGCGCCAACAATGAGCAGTTCTTC.

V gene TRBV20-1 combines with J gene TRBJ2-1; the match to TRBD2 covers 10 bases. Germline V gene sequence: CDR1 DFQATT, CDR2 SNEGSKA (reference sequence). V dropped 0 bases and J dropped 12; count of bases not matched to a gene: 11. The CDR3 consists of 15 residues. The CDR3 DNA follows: TGCAGTGCTAGAGATCTCGGACTAGCGGCCCACGGGCAGTTCTTC. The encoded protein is CSARDLGLAAHGQFF.

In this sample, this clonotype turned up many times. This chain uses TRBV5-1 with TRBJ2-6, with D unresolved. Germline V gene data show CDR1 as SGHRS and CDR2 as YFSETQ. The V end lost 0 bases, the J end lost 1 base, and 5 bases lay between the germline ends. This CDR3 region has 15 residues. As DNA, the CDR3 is TGCGCCAGCAGCTTGGTGCGGTCTGGGGCCAACGTCCTGACTTTC. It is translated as CASSLVRSGANVLTF.

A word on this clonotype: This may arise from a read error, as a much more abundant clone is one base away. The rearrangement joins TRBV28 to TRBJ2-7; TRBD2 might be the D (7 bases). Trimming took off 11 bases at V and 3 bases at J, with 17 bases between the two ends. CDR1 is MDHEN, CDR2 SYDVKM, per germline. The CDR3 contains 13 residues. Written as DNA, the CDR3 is TGTGCCGCACGCAGGGGAGGGCTCTACGAGCAGTACTTC. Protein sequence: CAARRGGLYEQYF.

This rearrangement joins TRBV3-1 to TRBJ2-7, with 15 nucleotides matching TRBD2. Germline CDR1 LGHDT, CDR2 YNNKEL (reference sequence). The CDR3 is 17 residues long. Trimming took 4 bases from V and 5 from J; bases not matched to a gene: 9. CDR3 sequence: CASSLWTSGRAGNEQYF. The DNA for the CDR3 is TGTGCCAGCAGCCTGTGGACTAGCGGGAGGGCCGGGAACGAGCAGTACTTC.

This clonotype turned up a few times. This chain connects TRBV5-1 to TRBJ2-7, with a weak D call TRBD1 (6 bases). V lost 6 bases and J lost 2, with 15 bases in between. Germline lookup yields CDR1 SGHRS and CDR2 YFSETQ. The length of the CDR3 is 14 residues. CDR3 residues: CASTLQGFPYEQYF. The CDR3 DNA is TGCGCCAGCACCCTACAGGGTTTCCCCTACGAGCAGTACTTC.

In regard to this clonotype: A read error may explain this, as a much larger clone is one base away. CDR3 sequence (DNA): TGTGCCAACAGCACGACTAGCCGGGGGGTAACAGATACGCAGTATTTT. Its protein product is CANSTTSRGVTDTQYF. V gene TRBV7-2 combines with J gene TRBJ2-3; 7 bases align to TRBD2. The germline V gene has CDR1 SGHTA and CDR2 FQGNSA. This CDR3 contains 16 residues.

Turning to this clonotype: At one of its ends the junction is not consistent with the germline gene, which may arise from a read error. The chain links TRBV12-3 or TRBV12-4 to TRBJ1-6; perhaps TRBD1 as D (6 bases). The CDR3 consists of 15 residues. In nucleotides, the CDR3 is TGTGCCAGCAGTTTAGGGGGGCGTTATAATTCGCCCCTCCACTTT. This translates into CASSLGGRYNSPLHF.

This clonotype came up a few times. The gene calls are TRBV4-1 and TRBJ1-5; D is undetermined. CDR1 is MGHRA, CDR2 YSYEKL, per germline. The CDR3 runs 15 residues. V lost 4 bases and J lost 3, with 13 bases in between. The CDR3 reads CASSPAGVINQPQHF. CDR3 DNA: TGCGCCAGCAGCCCAGCCGGGGTCATCAATCAGCCCCAGCATTTT.

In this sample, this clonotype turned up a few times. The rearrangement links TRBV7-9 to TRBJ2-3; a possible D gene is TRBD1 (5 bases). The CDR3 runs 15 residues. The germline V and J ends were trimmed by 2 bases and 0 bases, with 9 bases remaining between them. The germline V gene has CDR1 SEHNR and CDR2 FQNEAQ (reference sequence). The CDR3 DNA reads TGTGCCAGCAGCTTACAGGGAATGAGCACAGATACGCAGTATTTT. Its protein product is CASSLQGMSTDTQYF.

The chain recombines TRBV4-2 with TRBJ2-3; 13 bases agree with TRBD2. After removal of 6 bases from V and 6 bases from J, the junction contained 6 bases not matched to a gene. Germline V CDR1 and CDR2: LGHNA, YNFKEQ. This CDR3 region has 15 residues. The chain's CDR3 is CASRGLAGIADTQYF. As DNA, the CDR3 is TGTGCCAGCAGGGGACTAGCGGGAATAGCCGATACGCAGTATTTT.

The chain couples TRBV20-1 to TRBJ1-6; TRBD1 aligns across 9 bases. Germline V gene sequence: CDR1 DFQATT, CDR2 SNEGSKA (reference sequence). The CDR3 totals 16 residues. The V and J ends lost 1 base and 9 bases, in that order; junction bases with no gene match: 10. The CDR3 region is CSARGTPQGASSPLHF. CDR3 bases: TGCAGTGCTAGAGGCACTCCACAGGGGGCCTCTTCACCCCTCCACTTT.

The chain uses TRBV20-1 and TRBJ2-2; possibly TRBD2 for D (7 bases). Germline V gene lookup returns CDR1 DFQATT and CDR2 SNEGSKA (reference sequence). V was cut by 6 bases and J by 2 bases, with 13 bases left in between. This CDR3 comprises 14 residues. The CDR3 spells CSARGQLNTGELFF. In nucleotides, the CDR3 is TGCAGTGCGCGGGGGCAGCTCAACACCGGGGAGCTGTTTTTT.

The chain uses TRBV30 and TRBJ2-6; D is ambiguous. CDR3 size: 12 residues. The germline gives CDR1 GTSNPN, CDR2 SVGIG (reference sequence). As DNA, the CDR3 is TGTGGTCTAAAATCTGGGGCCAACGTCCTGACTTTC. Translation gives CGLKSGANVLTF. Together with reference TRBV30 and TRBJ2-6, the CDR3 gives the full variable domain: SQTIHQWPATLVQPVGSPLSLECTVEGTSNPNLYWYRQAAGRGLQLLFYSVGIGQISSEVPQNLSASRPQDRQFILSSKKLLLSDSGFYLCGLKSGANVLTFGAGSRLTVL.

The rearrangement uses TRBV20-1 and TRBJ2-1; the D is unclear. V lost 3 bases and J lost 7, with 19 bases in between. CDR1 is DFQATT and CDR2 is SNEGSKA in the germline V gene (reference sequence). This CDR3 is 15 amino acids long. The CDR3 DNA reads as TGCAGTGCTAGGGCCCGGCGGAGTCTGGGGAATGAGCAGTTCTTC. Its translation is CSARARRSLGNEQFF.

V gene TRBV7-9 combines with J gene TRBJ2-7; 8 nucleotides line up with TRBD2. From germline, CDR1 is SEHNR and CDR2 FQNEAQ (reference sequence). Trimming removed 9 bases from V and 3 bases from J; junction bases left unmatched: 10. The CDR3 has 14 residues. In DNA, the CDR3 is TGTGCCAGTGAACGGGAGGGGGATAACTACGAGCAGTACTTC. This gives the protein CASEREGDNYEQYF.

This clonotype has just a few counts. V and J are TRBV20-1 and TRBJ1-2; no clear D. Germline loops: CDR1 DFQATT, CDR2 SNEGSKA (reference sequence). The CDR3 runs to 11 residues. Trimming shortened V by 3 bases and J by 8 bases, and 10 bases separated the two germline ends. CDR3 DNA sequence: TGCAGTGCTAGTCCGTTAGGCGGCTACACCTTC. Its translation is CSASPLGGYTF.